Below, one T cell receptor beta chain is given with its context. Methods used by the authors: By means of reference gene primer amplification, nucleated cell counts were estimated. The data were produced by immunoSEQ multiplex PCR, yet TCRdb's version contains in-frame clones alone and is incomplete. That table is the source of V, J and clone size, and D and trimming were worked out from the DNA. Altogether 200,000 to 250,000 clones are present, roughly 82% being singletons, with the ten largest covering around 2%. Enrollees, roughly 18 to 90 years old, lived in 24 US areas. This sample was taken from a study of blood T cell repertoires in COVID-19. Germline V gene lookup returns CDR1 MNHEY and CDR2 SVGEGT. This CDR3 spans 18 amino acids. With 0 bases clipped from V and 4 bases from J, the junction kept 9 bases outside the gene matches.

This receptor was obtained from a woman between 50 and 59 years old who had recovered from COVID-19. This chain connects TRBV6-2 or TRBV6-3 to TRBJ2-6; TRBD2 agrees at 7 bases. The sample comprised PBMCs or T cells enriched from blood (not recorded which). This CDR3 reads CASSYSSGGVTGANVLTF. The CDR3 DNA follows: TGTGCCAGCAGTTACTCGTCTGGGGGGGTTACCGGGGCCAACGTCCTGACTTTC.